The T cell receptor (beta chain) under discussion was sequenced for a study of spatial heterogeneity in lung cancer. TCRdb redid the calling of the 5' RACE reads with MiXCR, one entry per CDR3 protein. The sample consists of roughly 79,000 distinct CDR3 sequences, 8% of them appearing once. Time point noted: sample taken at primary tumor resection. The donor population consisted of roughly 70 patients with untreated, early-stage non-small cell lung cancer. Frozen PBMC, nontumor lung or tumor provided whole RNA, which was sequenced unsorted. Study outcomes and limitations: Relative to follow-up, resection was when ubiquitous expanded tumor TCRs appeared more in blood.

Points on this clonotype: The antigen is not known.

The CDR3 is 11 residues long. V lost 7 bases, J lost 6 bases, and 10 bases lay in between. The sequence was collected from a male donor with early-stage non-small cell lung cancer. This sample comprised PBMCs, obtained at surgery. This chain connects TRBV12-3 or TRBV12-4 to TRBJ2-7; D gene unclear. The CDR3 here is CASKRWGEQYF. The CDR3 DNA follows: TGTGCCAGCAAAAGGTGGGGCGAGCAGTACTTC.